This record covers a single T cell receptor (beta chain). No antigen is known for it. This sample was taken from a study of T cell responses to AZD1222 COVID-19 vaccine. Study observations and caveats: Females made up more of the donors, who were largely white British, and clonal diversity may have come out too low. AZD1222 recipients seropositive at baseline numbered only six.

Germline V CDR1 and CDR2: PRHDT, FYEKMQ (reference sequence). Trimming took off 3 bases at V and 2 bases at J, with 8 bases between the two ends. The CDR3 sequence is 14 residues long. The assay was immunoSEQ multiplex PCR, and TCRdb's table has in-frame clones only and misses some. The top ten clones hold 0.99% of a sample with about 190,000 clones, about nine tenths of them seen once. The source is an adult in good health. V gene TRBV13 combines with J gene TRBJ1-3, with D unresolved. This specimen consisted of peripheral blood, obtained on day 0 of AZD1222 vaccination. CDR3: CASSFFSAGNTIYF. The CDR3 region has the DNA TGTGCCAGCAGCTTCTTTAGCGCTGGAAACACCATATATTTT.